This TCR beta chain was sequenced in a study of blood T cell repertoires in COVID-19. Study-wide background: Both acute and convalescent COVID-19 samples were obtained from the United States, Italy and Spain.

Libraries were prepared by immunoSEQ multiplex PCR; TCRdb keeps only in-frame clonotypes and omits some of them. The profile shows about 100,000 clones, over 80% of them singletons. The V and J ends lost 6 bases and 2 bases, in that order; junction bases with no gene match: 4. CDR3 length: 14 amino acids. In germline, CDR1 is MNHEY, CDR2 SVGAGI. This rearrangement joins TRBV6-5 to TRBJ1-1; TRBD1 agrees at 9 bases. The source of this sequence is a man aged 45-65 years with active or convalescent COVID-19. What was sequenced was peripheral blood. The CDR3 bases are TGTGCCAGCAGGCAACAGGGGGCTAACACTGAAGCTTTCTTT. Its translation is CASRQQGANTEAFF.